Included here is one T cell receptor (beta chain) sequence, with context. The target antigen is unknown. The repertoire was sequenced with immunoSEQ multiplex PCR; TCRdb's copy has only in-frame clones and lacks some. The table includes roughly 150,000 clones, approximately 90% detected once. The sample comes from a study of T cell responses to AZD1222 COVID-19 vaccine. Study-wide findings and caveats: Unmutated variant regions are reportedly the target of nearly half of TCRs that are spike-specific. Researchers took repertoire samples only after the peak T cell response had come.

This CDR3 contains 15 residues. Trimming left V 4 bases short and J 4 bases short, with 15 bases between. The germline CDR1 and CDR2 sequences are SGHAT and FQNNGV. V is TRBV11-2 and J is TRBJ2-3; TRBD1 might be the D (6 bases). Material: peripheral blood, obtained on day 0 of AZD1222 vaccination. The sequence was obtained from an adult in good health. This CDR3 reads CASSWFTGPPDTQYF. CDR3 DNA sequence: TGTGCCAGCAGCTGGTTTACAGGGCCCCCAGATACGCAGTATTTT.